This T cell receptor (beta chain) comes out of a study of beta chain features in type 1 diabetes. Study summary: Cell yields, gender and age were comparable in patients and healthy donors. General study results and limits: The analysis here could not establish whether HLA type shapes TCRB rearrangement. There were fewer insertions and more deletions at the VDJ junctions of type 1 diabetes patients. Across all four CD4+ subsets, people with type 1 diabetes showed modestly shorter TCRB CDR3s.

Expressed TCRB transcripts got sequenced, as all isolated RNA was reverse transcribed. Clones were read by immunoSEQ multiplex PCR, and TCRdb kept only the in-frame ones, dropping some. The sample consists of some 700,000 clones, roughly an eighth of them appearing once. Comment on this clone: Its specificity is not known. Other DNA sequences in the sample encode the same CDR3.

Looked up from germline, CDR1 is GTSNPN and CDR2 is SVGIG (reference sequence). The CDR3 has 13 amino acids. Deletions cut 5 bases from V and 3 bases from J, with 10 bases between. The chain recombines TRBV30 with TRBJ1-4; weak D call: TRBD1 (5 bases). This TCR was sampled from a young man with type 1 diabetes. Sequenced: naive CD4+ T cells from blood. The CDR3 sequence: CAWSGGANEKLFF. As DNA, the CDR3 is TGTGCCTGGTCTGGGGGGGCTAATGAAAAACTGTTTTTT.